The TCR beta chain described here comes from a study of T cell repertoires in aging, cancer and after chemotherapy. Study-level background: Around 10 million TCR reads were in the whole dataset.

On this clonotype itself: Its matching antigen is unknown.

Study-level findings and limits: In each cancer cohort, median generation probability increased across chemotherapy, suggesting thymic output rebounded.

The V end lost 2 bases, the J end lost 1 base, and 6 bases lay between the germline ends. This CDR3 contains 13 residues. CDR1 is SNHLY, CDR2 FYNNEI, per germline. TRB rearrangements spanning V, D and J were amplified using mixed TRB-A/B primers. Using its own MiXCR run on the multiplex PCR reads, TCRdb lists one record per CDR3 protein. The sample lists hundreds of distinct CDR3 sequences, 42% occurring once. TCR beta rearrangements were amplified from peripheral blood genomic DNA. The specimen was blood. The genes are TRBV2 and TRBJ2-7; D is ambiguous. The TCR was taken from a human donor with a solid tumor. The CDR3 DNA sequence: TGTGCCAGCAGTGAATGGTTGTCCTACGAGCAGTACGTC. Its protein product is CASSEWLSYEQYV.